The 27 T cell receptor beta chains below come from one sample, sequenced in a study of shared clonotypes between healthy human individuals (dated by TCRdb to 2020 to 2022). The library was made by the immunoSEQ multiplex PCR assay. TCRdb carries this immuneACCESS record with in-frame sequences only. Its versions omit some clonotypes, under half of them owing to an unresolved V gene in the studies checked, with the rest unexplained. This sample is represented by under 600,000 clones; over 60% of them were singletons. Clones ranked in the top ten supply 9.5% to 15% of the sample. The sequencing sample was made of PBMCs. Source of these receptors: a woman aged 40-49 years in good health. Some clones in this sample may be carry-over from other donors' samples.

This clone has only one observation. The rearrangement uses TRBV9 and TRBJ2-5; 11 nucleotides line up with TRBD2. The length of the CDR3 is 16 residues. V lost 4 bases and J lost 5; bases outside the gene matches: 10. In germline, CDR1 is SGDLS, CDR2 YYNGEE. The DNA of the CDR3 is TGTGCCAGCAGCCTAATAGCGGGAGGGCCGGTGGAGACCCAGTACTTC. Encoded protein: CASSLIAGGPVETQYF. Drawing the rest from reference TRBV9 and TRBJ2-5, the complete variable domain is DSGVTQTPKHLITATGQRVTLRCSPRSGDLSVYWYQQSLDQGLQFLIQYYNGEERAKGNILERFSAQQFPDLHSELNLSSLELGDSALYFCASSLIAGGPVETQYFGPGTRLLVL.

The chain couples TRBV18 to TRBJ2-5; unclear D gene. The CDR3 covers 15 residues. Germline CDR1 KGHSH, CDR2 LQKENI. Trimming removed 3 bases at V and 1 base at J, with 12 bases between. The CDR3 sequence is CASSPKVGSQETQYF. The CDR3 nucleotides read TGTGCCAGCTCACCGAAGGTAGGATCCCAAGAGACCCAGTACTTC.

This clone was detected only a few times. Other nucleotide sequences in the sample specify the same CDR3. The genes are TRBV11-3 and TRBJ2-3; D remains ambiguous. V was shortened by 1 base and J by 0 bases, with 5 bases between the two germline ends. Germline V CDR1 and CDR2: SGHNT, YENEEA. CDR3 length: 14 residues. CDR3 nucleotides: TGTGCCAGCAGCTTAGCGGCTAGCACAGATACGCAGTATTTT. Translated: CASSLAASTDTQYF. Together with reference TRBV11-3 and TRBJ2-3, the CDR3 gives the full variable domain: EAGVVQSPRYKIIEKKQPVAFWCNPISGHNTLYWYLQNLGQGPELLIRYENEEAVDDSQLPKDRFSAERLKGVDSTLKIQPAELGDSAVYLCASSLAASTDTQYFGPGTRLTVL.

J is TRBJ2-5 and V is TRBV5-1, with 9 bases aligning to TRBD2. Germline V CDR1 and CDR2: SGHRS, YFSETQ. J lost 3 bases, V lost 0 bases, and 6 bases had no gene match. The length of the CDR3 is 16 residues. The CDR3 protein is CASSLDGGRAEETQYF. CDR3 coding DNA: TGCGCCAGCAGCTTGGATGGCGGGAGGGCCGAAGAGACCCAGTACTTC.

The rearrangement links TRBV18 to TRBJ2-5, with D unresolved. The CDR3 extends over 15 amino acids. The ends were cut back, 3 bases at V and 4 bases at J, with 15 bases in the middle. CDR1 KGHSH and CDR2 LQKENI come from the germline V gene. The CDR3 protein is CASSPFNLSVETQYF. The CDR3 DNA follows: TGTGCCAGCTCACCGTTTAATCTGTCAGTAGAGACCCAGTACTTC.

The chain uses TRBV6-1 and TRBJ2-7; D is uncertain. The CDR3 covers 15 residues. V shed 3 bases and J shed 4 bases, with 16 bases lying between them. Germline lookup yields CDR1 MNHNS and CDR2 SASEGT. The CDR3 reads CASSDRVQGSYEQYF. CDR3 DNA: TGTGCCAGCAGTGACCGGGTCCAAGGAAGTTACGAGCAGTACTTC.

The V call is TRBV28, the J call TRBJ1-1; tentative D call: TRBD1 (6 bases). Trimming pared 5 bases from V and 6 bases from J, leaving 10 bases between. CDR1 MDHEN and CDR2 SYDVKM come from the germline V gene. The CDR3 runs to 12 residues. CDR3 in DNA: TGTGCCAGCAGTCAGGGGTACTCTGAAGCTTTCTTT. This translates into CASSQGYSEAFF.

This rearrangement joins TRBV30 to TRBJ2-7; D might be TRBD1 or TRBD2, each matching 6 bases. Trimming pared 5 bases from V and 4 bases from J, leaving 12 bases between. The CDR3 is 12 residues long. Germline V gene lookup returns CDR1 GTSNPN and CDR2 SVGIG (reference sequence). CDR3 coding DNA: TGTGCCTGGGGAAAGGGGGGTTACGAGCAGTACTTC. It is translated as CAWGKGGYEQYF.

As regards this clone: Other DNA sequences in this specimen translate into the identical CDR3. The rearrangement joins TRBV5-6 to TRBJ1-1; D remains unclear. Germline CDR1 SGHDT, CDR2 YYEEEE. With 3 bases removed from V and 0 bases from J, the gap between germline ends came to 6 bases. The CDR3 is 13 residues long. In DNA form, the CDR3 reads TGTGCCAGCAGCTCTACAGTGAACACTGAAGCTTTCTTT. It translates to CASSSTVNTEAFF.

This clone showed up just once. The genes are TRBV28 and TRBJ2-4; 8 bases match TRBD2. CDR1 is MDHEN and CDR2 is SYDVKM in the germline V gene. The CDR3 spans 17 residues. The junction had 12 bases not matched to a gene; V was cut back by 3 bases and J by 5 bases. CDR3 nucleotides: TGTGCCAGCAGTTTCTCCCCCTCTGTGCGGGAGGAAAACATTCAGTACTTC. It is translated as CASSFSPSVREENIQYF.

The chain has TRBV27 and TRBJ2-7, with D tentatively TRBD1 or TRBD2 (5 bases each). The CDR3 is made up of 16 amino acids. V gave up 4 bases and J gave up 4 bases, with 20 bases separating them. From germline, CDR1 is MNHEY and CDR2 SMNVEV (reference sequence). In nucleotides, the CDR3 is TGTGCCAGCAGTTCCCCGGCCCGGGACCCCTATTACGAGCAGTACTTC. It specifies CASSSPARDPYYEQYF.

V is TRBV4-3 and J is TRBJ2-1; D unresolved. Trimming cost V 0 bases and J 9 bases, with 12 bases left between them. Germline-derived CDR1 and CDR2 are LGHNA and YSLEER. The CDR3 totals 14 residues. CDR3 sequence reads: CASSQESPSAEQFF. CDR3 bases: TGCGCCAGCAGCCAAGAGTCCCCCTCAGCTGAGCAGTTCTTC.

This chain links TRBV5-4 with TRBJ2-5, with TRBD2 as a possible D gene (6 bases). The germline CDR1 and CDR2 sequences are SGHNT and YYREEE (reference sequence). CDR3 size: 15 residues. Trimming took off 3 bases at V and 2 bases at J, with 14 bases between the two ends. The CDR3 region has the DNA TGTGCCAGCAGCTCGGGGGAGGCTGGACAAGAGACCCAGTACTTC. Translating it yields CASSSGEAGQETQYF.

V usage is TRBV6-1 and J usage is TRBJ1-2, with TRBD1 identical over 7 bases. This CDR3 contains 13 residues. CDR1 MNHNS and CDR2 SASEGT come from the germline V gene. The V segment lost 2 bases and the J segment 7 bases; nucleotides outside the gene matches: 4. CDR3 sequence: CASSEIGTAGYTF. Written as DNA, the CDR3 is TGTGCCAGCAGTGAAATTGGGACAGCTGGCTACACCTTC.

V is TRBV7-2 and J is TRBJ2-2, with TRBD1 identical over 7 bases. Trimming removed 5 bases from V and 5 bases from J; junction bases left unmatched: 2. CDR1 and CDR2 from the germline V gene are SGHTA and FQGNSA. The CDR3 has 13 amino acids. The CDR3 bases are TGTGCCAGCAGCCGACAGGGAACCGGGGAGCTGTTTTTT. Residues: CASSRQGTGELFF.

The chain couples TRBV7-8 to TRBJ2-3, with D hard to call. Germline V gives CDR1 SGHVS, CDR2 FQNEAQ. Trimming removed 1 base from V and 0 bases from J, with 8 bases in between. This CDR3 comprises 15 residues. The CDR3 here is CASSLVSGSTDTQYF. The CDR3 bases are TGTGCCAGCAGCTTAGTATCTGGGAGCACAGATACGCAGTATTTT.

The chain carries TRBV11-1 and TRBJ2-7; tentative D call: TRBD1 (6 bases). This CDR3 region has 15 residues. Germline CDR1 reads SGHAT; CDR2 reads FQDESV (reference sequence). The CDR3 sequence: CTGLGAPSNSYEQYF. In nucleotides, the CDR3 is TGTACCGGCTTGGGGGCCCCCTCTAACTCCTACGAGCAGTACTTC. Full variable domain (remainder filled in from reference TRBV11-1 and TRBJ2-7): EAEVAQSPRYKITEKSQAVAFWCDPISGHATLYWYRQILGQGPELLVQFQDESVVDDSQLPKDRFSAERLKGVDSTLKIQPAELGDSAMYLCTGLGAPSNSYEQYFGPGTRLTVT.

The rearrangement joins TRBV30 to TRBJ1-2, with D perhaps matching TRBD1 (6 bases). Germline V gene data show CDR1 as GTSNPN and CDR2 as SVGIG (reference sequence). The CDR3 covers 13 residues. V lost 3 bases and J 5 bases, leaving 13 bases between the germline ends. CDR3 sequence: CAWRSRGRYGYTF. The CDR3 region has the DNA TGTGCCTGGAGATCCAGGGGACGGTATGGCTACACCTTC.

The V call is TRBV5-4, the J call TRBJ2-5; 7 positions match TRBD1. J lost 0 bases, V lost 3 bases, and 5 bases had no gene match. The CDR3 loop spans 15 amino acids. In germline, CDR1 is SGHNT, CDR2 YYREEE (reference sequence). The CDR3 reads CASSSRQGYQETQYF. As DNA, the CDR3 is TGTGCCAGCAGCTCACGACAGGGCTACCAAGAGACCCAGTACTTC.

The genes are TRBV2 and TRBJ2-7; possibly TRBD1 or TRBD2 for D (6 bases each). Per the germline V gene, CDR1 is SNHLY and CDR2 is FYNNEI. Trimming left V 4 bases short and J 4 bases short, with 17 bases between. The CDR3 length is 15 residues. CDR3: CASSGGARTPYEQYF. CDR3 coding DNA: TGTGCCAGCAGTGGGGGGGCAAGGACCCCGTACGAGCAGTACTTC.

The V gene is TRBV18, the J gene TRBJ1-1; a possible D gene is TRBD1 (5 bases). CDR3 length equals 15 residues. Germline CDR1 and CDR2: KGHSH and LQKENI. V lost 3 bases, J lost 1 base, and 12 bases lay in between. The CDR3 region is CASSPMTAPNTEAFF. CDR3 nucleotide sequence: TGTGCCAGCTCACCTATGACAGCCCCGAACACTGAAGCTTTCTTT.

There are a few counts of this clone. The chain joins TRBV5-8 to TRBJ1-1; no clear D gene. The germline gives CDR1 SGHTS, CDR2 YDEGEE. The V gene lost 6 bases and the J gene lost 1 base, with 10 bases spanning the gap. The CDR3 is made up of 13 amino acids. DNA of the CDR3: TGTGCCAGCACCACCATTGGGAACACTGAAGCTTTCTTT. It codes for CASTTIGNTEAFF.

The chain recombines TRBV4-1 with TRBJ2-3; 15 nucleotides line up with TRBD2. Germline-derived CDR1 and CDR2 are MGHRA and YSYEKL. This CDR3 region has 19 residues. V lost 3 bases, J lost 3 bases, and 10 bases stayed unmatched. The CDR3 loop is CASSQAWTSGRAYTDTQYF. CDR3 bases: TGCGCCAGCAGCCAGGCGTGGACTAGCGGGAGGGCTTATACAGATACGCAGTATTTT.

The genes are TRBV11-3 and TRBJ2-1; 9 bases fit TRBD2. The CDR3 is 14 residues long. The germline CDR1 and CDR2 sequences are SGHNT and YENEEA. Trimming at V came to 0 bases and at J to 9 bases, leaving 3 bases not matched to a gene. The CDR3 reads CASSLDASGTEQFF. Written as DNA, the CDR3 is TGTGCCAGCAGCTTAGATGCTAGCGGGACTGAGCAGTTCTTC.

This clone was seen a single time. The genes are TRBV15 and TRBJ1-6; D possibly corresponds to TRBD1 (6 bases). V lost 0 bases and J lost 10, with 13 bases in between. CDR3 length: 15 amino acids. Germline V gives CDR1 LNHNV, CDR2 YYDKDF (reference sequence). CDR3 DNA: TGTGCCACCAGCAGAGACCTACAGGGTTGGTCACCCCTCCACTTT. Residues: CATSRDLQGWSPLHF.

The rearrangement uses TRBV28 and TRBJ2-3, with 8 nucleotides matching TRBD2. The CDR3 consists of 14 residues. The germline V gene has CDR1 MDHEN and CDR2 SYDVKM. The V segment lost 10 bases and the J segment 3 bases; nucleotides outside the gene matches: 9. The CDR3 sequence is CATQREYGTDTQYF. CDR3 DNA: TGTGCCACCCAGCGGGAGTATGGTACAGATACGCAGTATTTT.

This clone was observed a few times. This chain links TRBV10-1 with TRBJ2-5; unclear D gene. Trimming left V 2 bases short and J 5 bases short, with 9 bases between. From germline, CDR1 is WNHNN and CDR2 SYGVQD (reference sequence). This CDR3 region has 13 residues. The CDR3 sequence: CASSERLWETQYF. In DNA form, the CDR3 reads TGCGCCAGCAGTGAGAGGCTGTGGGAGACCCAGTACTTC.